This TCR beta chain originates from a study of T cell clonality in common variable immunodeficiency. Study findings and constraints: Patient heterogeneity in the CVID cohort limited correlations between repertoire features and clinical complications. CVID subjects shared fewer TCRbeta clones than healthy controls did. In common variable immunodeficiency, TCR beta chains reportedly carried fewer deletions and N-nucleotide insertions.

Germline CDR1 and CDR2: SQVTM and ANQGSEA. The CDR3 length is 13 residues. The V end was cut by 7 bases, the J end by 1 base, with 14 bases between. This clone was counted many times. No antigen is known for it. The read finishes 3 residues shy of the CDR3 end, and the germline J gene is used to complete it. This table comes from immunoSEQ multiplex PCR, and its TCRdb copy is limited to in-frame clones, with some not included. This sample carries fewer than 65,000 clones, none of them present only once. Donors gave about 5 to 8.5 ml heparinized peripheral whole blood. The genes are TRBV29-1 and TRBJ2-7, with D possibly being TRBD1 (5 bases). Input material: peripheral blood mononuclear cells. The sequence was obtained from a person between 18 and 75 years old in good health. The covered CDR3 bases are TGCAGCGCTCTCGACAGTTATTCCTACGAG. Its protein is CSALDSYSYE. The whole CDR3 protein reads CSALDSYSYEQYF.